The 27 T cell receptor beta chains below were found in one sample sequenced in a study of cytotoxic CD8 clonotypes in ibrutinib-treated CLL. Generated by immunoSEQ multiplex PCR, the TCRdb table keeps only in-frame clones and is missing some. Found here are tens of thousands of clones, around three quarters of them singletons; the top ten hold about 53%. Sequences were derived from PBMCs, sampled after 24 months of ibrutinib treatment. Receptors were obtained from a human donor with chronic lymphocytic leukemia.

The chain couples TRBV28 to TRBJ1-5; D not resolved. CDR1 is MDHEN and CDR2 is SYDVKM in the germline V gene. V dropped 8 bases and J dropped 7 bases, with 21 bases sitting between them. The CDR3 runs to 15 residues. The CDR3, as DNA: TGTGCCAGCGGAACGGCACCATCCGGGTCCCAGCCCCAGCATTTT. Residues: CASGTAPSGSQPQHF.

The chain combines TRBV11-3 with TRBJ1-6; the D is unclear. The CDR3 spans 20 residues. Germline V lookup: CDR1 SGHNT, CDR2 YENEEA. V lost 3 bases and J 0 bases, leaving 21 bases between the germline ends. This CDR3 reads CASSLLHGATTSSYNSPLHF. The CDR3 bases are TGTGCCAGCAGCTTGTTGCATGGAGCCACTACTAGCTCCTATAATTCACCCCTCCACTTT. The full variable domain, completed using reference TRBV11-3 and TRBJ1-6, is EAGVVQSPRYKIIEKKQPVAFWCNPISGHNTLYWYLQNLGQGPELLIRYENEEAVDDSQLPKDRFSAERLKGVDSTLKIQPAELGDSAVYLCASSLLHGATTSSYNSPLHFGNGTRLTVT.

This chain joins TRBV5-1 and TRBJ2-7; 9 bases fit TRBD1. The CDR3 is 16 amino acids. Germline loops: CDR1 SGHRS, CDR2 YFSETQ. J gave up 6 bases and V 4 bases, and 14 bases lay outside the gene matches. In DNA, the CDR3 is TGCGCCAGCAGCGACAGCTCCGGGACAGGGCTCGTCGAGCAGTACTTC. Amino acid sequence: CASSDSSGTGLVEQYF.

This clone was counted a few times. The chain links TRBV7-2 to TRBJ1-2; 7 bases are shared with TRBD1. V was clipped by 5 bases and J by 5 bases; unmatched bases: 5. The CDR3 is 13 amino acids. Germline V CDR1 and CDR2: SGHTA, FQGNSA. The CDR3, as DNA: TGTGCCAGCAGCCCCGACAGGGAGTATGGCTACACCTTC. Encoded protein: CASSPDREYGYTF.

J is TRBJ2-3 and V is TRBV7-2; a weak D match, TRBD1 (6 bases). Germline assignment: CDR1 SGHTA and CDR2 FQGNSA. Trimming stripped 5 bases from V and 9 bases from J, with 15 bases between. The CDR3 has 13 amino acids. The CDR3 protein is CASSTSSRGTQYF. Written as DNA, the CDR3 is TGTGCCAGCAGCACCTCCTCTAGGGGGACGCAGTATTTT.

This chain joins TRBV19 and TRBJ2-7; 9 bases are shared with TRBD2. CDR3 length: 14 residues. Trimming took 6 bases from V and 4 from J; bases not matched to a gene: 7. CDR1 is LNHDA and CDR2 is SQIVND in the germline V gene (reference sequence). CDR3 protein: CASSGTSPSYEQYF. The CDR3 nucleotides read TGTGCCAGTAGCGGGACTAGCCCTTCTTACGAGCAGTACTTC.

This chain uses TRBV11-1 with TRBJ2-2, with D possibly TRBD1 on 6 matching bases. The CDR3 covers 16 residues. Germline V gene lookup returns CDR1 SGHAT and CDR2 FQDESV (reference sequence). Trimming left V 1 base short and J 6 bases short, with 15 bases between. In DNA form, the CDR3 reads TGTGCCAGCAGCTTAGTGTTACAGGGAGAGGCCGGGGAGCTGTTTTTT. It is translated as CASSLVLQGEAGELFF.

This clone has at least ten counts. The rearrangement joins TRBV15 to TRBJ1-6; 10 nucleotides match TRBD1. The CDR3 length is 16 residues. J was trimmed by 9 bases and V by 3 bases; bases with no gene match: 8. Germline V CDR1 and CDR2: LNHNV, YYDKDF (reference sequence). In nucleotides, the CDR3 is TGTGCCACCAGCAGGGTCGGGGGACAGGGGTCTTCACCCCTCCACTTT. Protein product: CATSRVGGQGSSPLHF.

There are a few counts of this clone. The chain combines TRBV29-1 with TRBJ1-2; D is possibly TRBD1 (5 bases). Trimming left V 2 bases short and J 8 bases short, with 15 bases between. Germline V CDR1 and CDR2: SQVTM, ANQGSEA. The length of the CDR3 is 13 residues. The CDR3 here is CSVERGSGRGYTF. DNA for the CDR3: TGCAGCGTTGAACGGGGCTCGGGTCGGGGCTACACCTTC.

The chain is built from TRBV2 and TRBJ1-4, with a weak D call TRBD1 (6 bases). Trimming removed 3 bases from V and 8 bases from J, with 16 bases in between. In germline, CDR1 is SNHLY, CDR2 FYNNEI. The CDR3 runs to 15 residues. CDR3 nucleotide sequence: TGTGCCAGCAGTGATTCGGGGACTAGGGGGGAAAAACTGTTTTTT. Its translation is CASSDSGTRGEKLFF.

This clone occurred once. V usage is TRBV2 and J usage is TRBJ2-7; D not resolved. The V gene lost 6 bases and the J gene lost 0 bases, with 6 bases spanning the gap. Per the germline V gene, CDR1 is SNHLY and CDR2 is FYNNEI. The CDR3 totals 12 residues. The CDR3 here is CASSPNSYEQYF. The CDR3 region has the DNA TGTGCCAGCAGCCCCAACTCCTACGAGCAGTACTTC.

The rearrangement links TRBV9 to TRBJ1-5; D remains unclear. The CDR3 runs 13 residues. Germline CDR1 is SGDLS and CDR2 is YYNGEE. V lost 4 bases to trimming and J lost 5 bases, with 10 bases between them. CDR3 amino acids: CASSPTQDQPQHF. For the CDR3, the DNA is TGTGCCAGCAGCCCGACCCAAGATCAGCCCCAGCATTTT.

V gene TRBV2 combines with J gene TRBJ1-4; weak D call: TRBD1 (6 bases). From germline, CDR1 is SNHLY and CDR2 FYNNEI. The length of the CDR3 is 14 residues. Deletions cut 6 bases from V and 5 bases from J, with 13 bases between. In DNA, the CDR3 is TGTGCCAGCAGGTCAGGGGATATAAATGAAAAACTGTTTTTT. It translates to CASRSGDINEKLFF.

The J gene is TRBJ2-7, the V gene TRBV7-2, with 15 bases aligning to TRBD2. Germline V gene data show CDR1 as SGHTA and CDR2 as FQGNSA. With V trimmed by 5 bases and J by 0 bases, 5 bases remained unmatched. This CDR3 comprises 17 residues. This CDR3 reads CASSLGLAGGGSYEQYF. DNA for the CDR3: TGTGCCAGCAGCCTGGGACTAGCGGGGGGTGGCTCCTACGAGCAGTACTTC.

The chain links TRBV28 to TRBJ2-5; D perhaps matches TRBD2 (5 bases). CDR3 length equals 13 residues. Between the trimmed V and J ends, which lost 8 bases and 5 bases, there was a span of 15 bases. Germline V lookup: CDR1 MDHEN, CDR2 SYDVKM. CDR3 protein: CASFRPGVETQYF. The CDR3 nucleotides read TGTGCCAGCTTCCGTCCCGGGGTCGAGACCCAGTACTTC.

This chain joins TRBV28 and TRBJ1-5; the D gene is possibly TRBD1 (6 bases). The CDR3 extends over 17 amino acids. From germline, CDR1 is MDHEN and CDR2 SYDVKM. Trimming stripped 7 bases from V and 2 bases from J, with 21 bases between. The chain's CDR3 is CASTPRGVGVGNQPQHF. CDR3 bases: TGTGCCAGCACCCCTAGGGGGGTAGGGGTTGGCAATCAGCCCCAGCATTTT.

The chain has TRBV29-1 and TRBJ2-2; D is unclear. V was cut by 0 bases and J by 3 bases, with 11 bases left in between. From germline, CDR1 is SQVTM and CDR2 ANQGSEA. This CDR3 spans 15 amino acids. For the CDR3, the DNA is TGCAGCGTTGAAGAGGCCAGGACCGACACCGGGGAGCTGTTTTTT. Protein sequence: CSVEEARTDTGELFF.

V usage is TRBV28 and J usage is TRBJ1-3; 8 bases fit TRBD1. CDR3 length equals 15 residues. Trimming cost V 6 bases and J 2 bases; bases outside gene matches: 6. Germline V gene sequence: CDR1 MDHEN, CDR2 SYDVKM. This CDR3 reads CASRLQGQAGNTIYF. Written as DNA, the CDR3 is TGTGCCAGCAGACTACAGGGACAGGCTGGAAACACCATATATTTT.

This clone was seen just once. The chain employs TRBV7-8 and TRBJ2-7, with D possibly matching TRBD1 (5 bases). Germline V CDR1 and CDR2: SGHVS, FQNEAQ. The CDR3 covers 11 residues. V was clipped by 5 bases and J by 5 bases, with 7 bases between them. In DNA, the CDR3 is TGTGCCAGCAGCCCCAGGGACGAGCAGTACTTC. Residues: CASSPRDEQYF.

The rearrangement joins TRBV30 to TRBJ1-1, with D perhaps TRBD1 (6 bases). Trimming removed 1 base at V and 0 bases at J, with 12 bases between. Germline-derived CDR1 and CDR2 are GTSNPN and SVGIG (reference sequence). The CDR3 is 15 amino acids. The CDR3 reads CAWSALQGVNTEAFF. The CDR3 DNA is TGTGCCTGGAGTGCCTTACAGGGTGTGAACACTGAAGCTTTCTTT.

The V gene is TRBV7-3, the J gene TRBJ2-3; D perhaps matches TRBD2 (6 bases). The CDR3 contains 16 residues. V gave up 0 bases and J gave up 1 base, with 11 bases separating them. Germline loops: CDR1 SGHTA, CDR2 FQGTGA. CDR3 loop: CASSLTWSGGTDTQYF. The CDR3 DNA reads as TGTGCCAGCAGCTTAACGTGGTCGGGGGGCACAGATACGCAGTATTTT.

This chain's CDR3 is CASSLVTGAGETQYF. CDR3 nucleotides: TGTGCCAGCAGCTTAGTTACAGGGGCGGGTGAGACCCAGTACTTC. The V gene is TRBV11-2, the J gene TRBJ2-5; 7 bases match TRBD1. The CDR3 contains 15 residues. Germline trimming cut 1 base from V and 5 bases from J; bases unmatched to any gene: 7. CDR1 and CDR2 from the germline V gene are SGHAT and FQNNGV.

CDR3 DNA sequence: TGTGCCAGCCGTTCGCAGGCGTTCTCCTACGAGCAGTACTTC. Its protein product is CASRSQAFSYEQYF. This chain connects TRBV19 to TRBJ2-7; no reliable D call. The CDR3 covers 14 residues. Germline V gene sequence: CDR1 LNHDA, CDR2 SQIVND (reference sequence). Between the trimmed V and J ends, which lost 9 bases and 0 bases, there was a span of 15 bases.

V usage is TRBV11-3 and J usage is TRBJ2-1; D is unresolved. The CDR3 is made up of 13 amino acids. CDR1 SGHNT and CDR2 YENEEA come from the germline V gene. V was shortened by 0 bases and J by 2 bases, with 2 bases between the two germline ends. In DNA, the CDR3 is TGTGCCAGCAGCTTAGATCCCTACAATGAGCAGTTCTTC. Its protein is CASSLDPYNEQFF.

DNA for the CDR3: TGCAGTGCCGGGGCAGAGACCCAGTACTTC. This gives the protein CSAGAETQYF. The V and J genes are TRBV20-1 and TRBJ2-5; D possibly matches TRBD1 or TRBD2 (5 bases each). The germline V gene encodes CDR1 DFQATT and CDR2 SNEGSKA (reference sequence). V was shortened by 6 bases and J by 4 bases, with 6 bases between the two germline ends. The length of the CDR3 is 10 residues.

The table lists this clone with many counts. V usage is TRBV7-9 and J usage is TRBJ2-7, with D possibly TRBD1 on 6 matching bases. CDR1 and CDR2 (germline): SEHNR, FQNEAQ (reference sequence). Trimming shortened V by 1 base and J by 3 bases, and 13 bases separated the two germline ends. The CDR3 contains 15 residues. CDR3 in DNA: TGTGCCAGCAGCTTAGAGGGCAGACAGGTCTACGAGCAGTACTTC. This codes for CASSLEGRQVYEQYF.

The rearrangement joins TRBV7-8 to TRBJ1-2; 10 positions agree with TRBD1. Germline V lookup: CDR1 SGHVS, CDR2 FQNEAQ. V lost 0 bases and J lost 7; bases outside the gene matches: 5. The CDR3 is 15 amino acids. The CDR3 DNA follows: TGTGCCAGCAGCTTAGCCGGGACAGGGGTGGGTGGCTACACCTTC. As protein: CASSLAGTGVGGYTF. The variable domain in full, with the rest retrieved from reference TRBV7-8 and TRBJ1-2, is GAGVSQSPRYKVAKRGQDVALRCDPISGHVSLFWYQQALGQGPEFLTYFQNEAQLDKSGLPSDRFFAERPEGSVSTLKIQRTQQEDSAVYLCASSLAGTGVGGYTFGSGTRLTVV.